Reported below is one T cell receptor (beta chain). Its target is unknown. The data derive from a study of a mutant IDH1 vaccine in newly diagnosed glioma. Study at large: The study started vaccination 4-6 weeks after radiotherapy alone, or with temozolomide cycles. Earlier therapy was either radiotherapy, temozolomide, or both, and most got both. General study points: Pseudoprogression showed no apparent link to changes in top peripheral T cell clonotypes.

From germline, CDR1 is SEHNR and CDR2 FQNEAQ (reference sequence). There are 15 residues in the CDR3. The germline V and J ends were trimmed by 1 base and 12 bases, with 18 bases remaining between them. Clones were sequenced by immunoSEQ multiplex PCR, and TCRdb holds only the in-frame ones, with some missing. The data show roughly 60,000 clones, with roughly 76% seen just once and under 6% held by the top ten. Regarding time point: week 35, safety follow-up. The study gave 300 ug of mutant IDH1 20-mer peptide per vaccine dose, with topical imiquimod. The astrocytomas were IDH1-mutant, ATRX-negative, and WHO grade 3 or 4.

The genes are TRBV7-9 and TRBJ1-4, with D possibly being TRBD1 (5 bases). The sequences come from PBMCs, collected from a glioma patient whose treatment included an IDH1 peptide vaccine. This receptor was taken from a man aged 35 to 55 with glioma. The CDR3 spells CASSLVAGRVQELFF. The CDR3 DNA sequence: TGTGCCAGCAGCTTAGTGGCAGGGAGAGTCCAGGAACTGTTTTTT.